A single sample gave rise to the 19 T cell receptor beta chains below, sequenced in a study of T-cell memory formation after mild COVID-19. MiXCR was run by TCRdb on the 5' RACE reads, yielding one entry per CDR3 protein. Of 120,000 to 150,000 distinct CDR3 sequences in the sample, 6% to 7% were seen once. The sample was PBMCs or a T cell subset sorted from them (not recorded which). The receptors were gathered from an adult woman who had mild COVID-19 (a few samples of this study predate the infection). Cell type and time point are not known.

The rearrangement links TRBV12-3 or TRBV12-4 to TRBJ1-1, with D possibly being TRBD1 (6 bases). Trimming took off 3 bases at V and 6 bases at J, with 14 bases between the two ends. This CDR3 is built from 14 residues. Here the CDR3 reads CASSFRQGTAEAFF. CDR3 DNA sequence: TGTGCCAGCAGTTTTAGGCAGGGGACCGCTGAAGCTTTCTTT.

This clonotype was observed a handful of times. The chain joins TRBV30 to TRBJ2-3, with D tentatively TRBD2 (5 bases). CDR3 size: 14 residues. The germline CDR1 and CDR2 sequences are GTSNPN and SVGIG (reference sequence). CDR3 sequence reads: CAQSSRVRRDTQYF. Written as DNA, the CDR3 is TGTGCTCAGAGTTCGCGGGTGCGGCGGGATACGCAGTATTTT. Full variable domain (rest looked up from reference TRBV30 and TRBJ2-3): SQTIHQWPATLVQPVGSPLSLECTVEGTSNPNLYWYRQAAGRGLQLLFYSVGIGQISSEVPQNLSASRPQDRQFILSSKKLLLSDSGFYLCAQSSRVRRDTQYFGPGTRLTVL.

V gene TRBV24-1 combines with J gene TRBJ1-1; no clear D. Trimming cost V 1 base and J 8 bases, with 7 bases left between them. Germline CDR1 is KGHDR and CDR2 is SFDVKD. This CDR3 is 12 amino acids long. The CDR3, as DNA: TGTGCCACCAGTGATTTCGGGAGCGAAGCTTTCTTT. Translating it yields CATSDFGSEAFF.

This clonotype has only a few counts. V is TRBV20-1 and J is TRBJ1-5; 10 positions agree with TRBD1. The germline V gene has CDR1 DFQATT and CDR2 SNEGSKA (reference sequence). This CDR3 has 15 residues. After removal of 6 bases from V and 7 bases from J, the junction contained 12 bases not matched to a gene. CDR3 in amino acids: CSAETGGPQWQPQHF. The DNA of the CDR3 is TGCAGTGCAGAGACAGGGGGCCCACAATGGCAGCCCCAGCATTTT.

V is TRBV11-2 and J is TRBJ2-3; D is undetermined. Trimming left V 4 bases short and J 1 base short, with 12 bases between. The CDR3 is 15 residues long. Germline CDR1 SGHAT, CDR2 FQNNGV. The DNA of the CDR3 is TGTGCCAGCAGCTCCCGGCATTTCGGCACAGATACGCAGTATTTT. As protein: CASSSRHFGTDTQYF. The full variable domain, with the rest looked up from reference TRBV11-2 and TRBJ2-3, is EAGVAQSPRYKIIEKRQSVAFWCNPISGHATLYWYQQILGQGPKLLIQFQNNGVVDDSQLPKDRFSAERLKGVDSTLKIQPAKLEDSAVYLCASSSRHFGTDTQYFGPGTRLTVL.

The chain joins TRBV7-2 to TRBJ2-3, with a possible D match to TRBD2 (6 bases). The V end lost 1 base, the J end lost 2 bases, and 13 bases lay between the germline ends. The CDR3 runs 16 residues. From germline, CDR1 is SGHTA and CDR2 FQGNSA. CDR3 region: CASSLGIQRATDTQYF. The CDR3, as DNA: TGTGCCAGCAGCTTAGGTATTCAGCGGGCCACAGATACGCAGTATTTT.

This clonotype was seen a few times. The chain recombines TRBV4-1 with TRBJ2-5; D not resolved. From germline, CDR1 is MGHRA and CDR2 YSYEKL. The CDR3 consists of 12 residues. V was shortened by 6 bases and J by 2 bases, with 7 bases between the two germline ends. This chain's CDR3 is CASRGRQETQYF. The CDR3, as DNA: TGCGCCAGCAGGGGTCGGCAAGAGACCCAGTACTTC.

This clonotype was recorded a few times. The genes are TRBV2 and TRBJ1-5; TRBD1 aligns across 7 bases. Germline values: CDR1 SNHLY, CDR2 FYNNEI. The ends lost 6 bases at V and 2 bases at J; junction bases unmatched: 10. This CDR3 comprises 16 residues. CDR3 sequence: CASSKQGYKGNQPQHF. The CDR3 DNA reads TGTGCCAGCAGCAAACAGGGGTACAAGGGCAATCAGCCCCAGCATTTT.

This clonotype occurred a few times. The chain couples TRBV27 to TRBJ2-7, with D hard to call. V gave up 2 bases and J gave up 6 bases, with 17 bases separating them. Germline V gene lookup returns CDR1 MNHEY and CDR2 SMNVEV (reference sequence). CDR3 length equals 15 residues. The DNA of the CDR3 is TGTGCCAGCAGTTTAGAGCTAGGGATTCCGTTCGAGCAGTACTTC. The encoded protein is CASSLELGIPFEQYF.

The V gene is TRBV12-3 or TRBV12-4, the J gene TRBJ2-3; 7 bases line up with TRBD1. The CDR3 has 15 amino acids. The trim removed 4 bases at V and 2 bases at J, leaving 6 bases unmatched. CDR3 sequence: CASSSGGLYTDTQYF. The DNA for the CDR3 is TGTGCCAGCAGTTCAGGGGGTCTTTACACAGATACGCAGTATTTT.

This clonotype has a handful of counts. This sequence joins TRBV20-1 and TRBJ1-5, with a possible D match to TRBD1 (6 bases). CDR3 length: 13 residues. V lost 6 bases and J 7 bases, leaving 16 bases between the germline ends. From germline, CDR1 is DFQATT and CDR2 SNEGSKA (reference sequence). In nucleotides, the CDR3 is TGCAGTGCCAGAACAGGGCCTTGGCAGCCCCAGCATTTT. Translation: CSARTGPWQPQHF.

This clonotype turned up a few times. The V call is TRBV7-9, the J call TRBJ1-4; D unclear. Germline V gives CDR1 SEHNR, CDR2 FQNEAQ (reference sequence). Trimming pared 5 bases from V and 2 bases from J, leaving 9 bases between. This CDR3 spans 14 amino acids. This chain's CDR3 is CASSTGPTNEKLFF. The CDR3 DNA follows: TGTGCCAGCAGCACCGGGCCTACTAATGAAAAACTGTTTTTT.

V gene TRBV20-1 combines with J gene TRBJ2-5; tentative D call: TRBD2 (7 bases). The germline gives CDR1 DFQATT, CDR2 SNEGSKA (reference sequence). The CDR3 totals 16 residues. The ends were cut back, 0 bases at V and 3 bases at J, with 17 bases in the middle. This CDR3 reads CSARDPRRGGEETQYF. The CDR3 coding sequence is TGCAGTGCTAGAGATCCGAGAAGGGGGGGAGAAGAGACCCAGTACTTC.

This clonotype showed up many times. The V and J genes are TRBV7-9 and TRBJ2-1, with TRBD1 identical over 9 bases. From germline, CDR1 is SEHNR and CDR2 FQNEAQ (reference sequence). The CDR3 totals 16 residues. V was clipped by 5 bases and J by 1 base; unmatched bases: 6. For the CDR3, the DNA is TGTGCCAGCAGCCGAACCGGGACAGGGTCCTACAATGAGCAGTTCTTC. Translation gives CASSRTGTGSYNEQFF.

This clonotype was recorded many times. CDR3 nucleotides: TGTGCCAGCAGCCCGGGACTAGCGGAAACCGGGGAGCTGTTTTTT. It encodes CASSPGLAETGELFF. This chain links TRBV6-5 with TRBJ2-2; 11 bases agree with TRBD2. There are 15 residues in the CDR3. The V gene end was trimmed by 6 bases and the J gene end by 5 bases; junction bases not matched to a gene: 5. Germline values: CDR1 MNHEY, CDR2 SVGAGI.

This clonotype has a handful of counts. This chain's CDR3 is CASSDGQGGEKLFF. The DNA for the CDR3 is TGTGCCAGCAGCGATGGACAGGGTGGGGAAAAACTGTTTTTT. The V and J genes are TRBV7-2 and TRBJ1-4; 8 bases align to TRBD1. The CDR3 runs to 14 residues. The J segment lost 8 bases and the V segment lost 5 bases, leaving 7 bases of the junction unmatched. CDR1 is SGHTA, CDR2 FQGNSA, per germline.

This clonotype has a count of ten or more. This rearrangement joins TRBV30 to TRBJ2-5; 13 bases align to TRBD2. J lost 2 bases, V lost 0 bases, and 15 bases had no gene match. This CDR3 comprises 20 residues. Germline V gene data show CDR1 as GTSNPN and CDR2 as SVGIG (reference sequence). The DNA for the CDR3 is TGTGCCTGGAGTGTATCCCGGACTAGCGGGAGACGACTGTCACAAGAGACCCAGTACTTC. Its protein product is CAWSVSRTSGRRLSQETQYF.

The table lists this clonotype with a few counts. The CDR3 loop reads CASSQHSYEQYF. The CDR3 region has the DNA TGTGCCAGCAGTCAACACAGCTACGAGCAGTACTTC. The V call is TRBV3-1, the J call TRBJ2-7, with unresolved D. Germline CDR1 is LGHDT and CDR2 is YNNKEL (reference sequence). CDR3 length equals 12 residues. V was shortened by 6 bases and J by 3 bases, with 9 bases between the two germline ends.

CDR3 bases: TGTGCCAGCAGCTCGGATTGGCGGGAGGACCGCACAGATACGCAGTATTTT. Protein sequence: CASSSDWREDRTDTQYF. The rearrangement joins TRBV7-2 to TRBJ2-3; TRBD2 agrees at 8 bases. Germline assignment: CDR1 SGHTA and CDR2 FQGNSA. The CDR3 loop spans 17 amino acids. The V gene end was trimmed by 4 bases and the J gene end by 1 base; junction bases not matched to a gene: 10.